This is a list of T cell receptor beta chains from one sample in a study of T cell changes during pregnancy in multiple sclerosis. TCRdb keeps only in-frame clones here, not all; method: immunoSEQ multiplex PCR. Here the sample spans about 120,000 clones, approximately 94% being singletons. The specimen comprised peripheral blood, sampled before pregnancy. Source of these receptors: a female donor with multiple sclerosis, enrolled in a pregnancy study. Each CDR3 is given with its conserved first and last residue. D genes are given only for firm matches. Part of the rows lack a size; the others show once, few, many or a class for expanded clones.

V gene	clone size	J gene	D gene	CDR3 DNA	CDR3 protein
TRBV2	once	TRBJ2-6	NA	TGTGCCAGCAGTGCCCTCTCTGGGGCCAACGTCCTGACTTTC	CASSALSGANVLTF
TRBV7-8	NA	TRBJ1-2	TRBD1	TGTGCCAGCAGCTTAGAGGTGGGGCCAGGGGGGTATGGCTACACCTTC	CASSLEVGPGGYGYTF
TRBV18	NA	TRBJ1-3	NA	TGTGCCAGCTCACCACCAACTGACTCTGGAAACACCATATATTTT	CASSPPTDSGNTIYF
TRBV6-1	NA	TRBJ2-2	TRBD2	TGTGCCAGCAGTGCTAGCGGGTCGAACACCGGGGAGCTGTTTTTT	CASSASGSNTGELFF
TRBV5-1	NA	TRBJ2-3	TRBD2	TGCGCCAGCAGCTTGTGGGCTAGCGGTGGCACTAGCACAGATACGCAGTATTTT	CASSLWASGGTSTDTQYF
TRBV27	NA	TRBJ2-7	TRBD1	TGTGCCAGCAGTTTATCCGGGACAGGGGGCTTCTACGAGCAGTACTTC	CASSLSGTGGFYEQYF
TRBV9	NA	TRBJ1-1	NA	TGTGCCAGCAGCGTAGTGGGCGACAACACTGAAGCTTTCTTT	CASSVVGDNTEAFF
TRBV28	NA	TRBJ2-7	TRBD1	TGTGCCTCTCAGACAGGGGCCCTGAAAGAGCAGTACTTC	CASQTGALKEQYF
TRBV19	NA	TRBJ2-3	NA	TGTGCCAGTAGTATAGATCTGAGAACAGATACGCAGTATTTT	CASSIDLRTDTQYF
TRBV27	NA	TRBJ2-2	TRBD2	TGTGCCAGCAGTCCCGAGGCGGGAGGGCCAATCGGGGAGCTGTTTTTT	CASSPEAGGPIGELFF
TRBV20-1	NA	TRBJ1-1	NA	TGCAGTGCTAGAGTCAGGGGCGCAACTTTCTTT	CSARVRGATFF
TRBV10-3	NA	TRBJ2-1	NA	TGTGCCATCAGTGAGCGGCGGGACGGACCTTACAATGAGCAGTTCTTC	CAISERRDGPYNEQFF
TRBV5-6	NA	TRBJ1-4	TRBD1	TGTGCCAGCAGCTTCCGGGACAGGGATGAAAAACTGTTTTTT	CASSFRDRDEKLFF
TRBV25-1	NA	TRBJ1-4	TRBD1	TGTGCCAGCACCCATACAGGGGGCAGTCCTAATGAAAAACTGTTTTTT	CASTHTGGSPNEKLFF
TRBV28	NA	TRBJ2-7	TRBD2	TGTGCCAGCAGTCCGGGACTAGCGGGAAACTACGAGCAGTACTTC	CASSPGLAGNYEQYF
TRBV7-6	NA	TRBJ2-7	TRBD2	TGTGCCAGCAGCTTAGCGCCGCCGGGACTAGCGGGAGAGACCTACGAGCAGTACTTC	CASSLAPPGLAGETYEQYF
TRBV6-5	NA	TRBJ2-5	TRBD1	TGTGCCAGCACCCGGACAGGGGTCAAAGAGACCCAGTACTTC	CASTRTGVKETQYF
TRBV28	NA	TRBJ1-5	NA	TGTGCCAGCAGTGCAGGGAATCAGCCCCAGCATTTT	CASSAGNQPQHF
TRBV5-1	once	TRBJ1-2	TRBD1	TGCGCCAGCAGCGTCGGACAGGCCGTTTTTGGCTACACCTTC	CASSVGQAVFGYTF
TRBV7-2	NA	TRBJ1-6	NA	TGTGCCAGCAGTTACACCAGAACACCCCTCCACTTT	CASSYTRTPLHF
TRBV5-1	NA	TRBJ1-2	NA	TGCGCCAGCAGCTTGGATCAGGTGAACTATGGCTACACCTTC	CASSLDQVNYGYTF
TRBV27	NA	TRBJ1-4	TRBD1	TGTGCCAGCGGGCCCATTCGACAGGGGGGACCAACTAATGAAAAACTGTTTTTT	CASGPIRQGGPTNEKLFF
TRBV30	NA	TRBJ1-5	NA	TGTGCCTGGAGCGCGGGTAGCAATCAGCCCCAGCATTTT	CAWSAGSNQPQHF
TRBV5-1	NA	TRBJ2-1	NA	TGCGCCAGCAGCTTTGGACAGACGCGCAATGAGCAGTTCTTC	CASSFGQTRNEQFF
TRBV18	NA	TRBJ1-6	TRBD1	TGTGCCAGCTCACCTCGACAGGGTGTGGAGAACTCACCCCTCCACTTT	CASSPRQGVENSPLHF
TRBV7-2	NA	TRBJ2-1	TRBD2	TGTGCCAGCAGCTACAGCGGGGGTACCTACAATGAGCAGTTCTTC	CASSYSGGTYNEQFF
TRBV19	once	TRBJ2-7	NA	TGTGCCAGTAGTAAGTCCCGGACAGCAGCCCTGGAGCAGTACTTC	CASSKSRTAALEQYF
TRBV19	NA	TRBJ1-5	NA	TGTGCCAGGAAGCTTTATAGCAATCAGCCCCAGCATTTT	CARKLYSNQPQHF
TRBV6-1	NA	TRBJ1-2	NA	TGTGCCAGCAGGGAAACAGGGCCCCTTAATGGCTACACCTTC	CASRETGPLNGYTF
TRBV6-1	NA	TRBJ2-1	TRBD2	TGTGCCAGCAGCCCACTAGCGGGAGGGCATAATGAGCAGTTCTTC	CASSPLAGGHNEQFF
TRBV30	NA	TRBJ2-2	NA	TGTGCCTGGAGGCCAGGGGGGCCCGGGGAGCTGTTTTTT	CAWRPGGPGELFF